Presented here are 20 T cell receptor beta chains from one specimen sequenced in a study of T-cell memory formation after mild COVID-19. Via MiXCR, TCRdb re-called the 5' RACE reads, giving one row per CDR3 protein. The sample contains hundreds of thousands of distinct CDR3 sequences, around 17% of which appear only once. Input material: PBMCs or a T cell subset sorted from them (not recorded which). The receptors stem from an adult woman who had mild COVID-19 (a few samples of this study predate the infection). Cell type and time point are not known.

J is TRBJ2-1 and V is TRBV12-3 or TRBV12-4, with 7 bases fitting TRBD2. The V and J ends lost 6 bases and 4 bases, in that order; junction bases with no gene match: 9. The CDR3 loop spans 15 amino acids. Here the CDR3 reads CASSPRDYTYNEQFF. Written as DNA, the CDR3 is TGTGCCAGCAGCCCCCGGGACTATACATACAATGAGCAGTTCTTC.

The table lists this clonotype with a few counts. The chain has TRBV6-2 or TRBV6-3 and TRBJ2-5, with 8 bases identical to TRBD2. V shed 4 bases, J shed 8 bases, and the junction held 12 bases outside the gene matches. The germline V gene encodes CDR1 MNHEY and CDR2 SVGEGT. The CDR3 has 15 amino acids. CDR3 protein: CASSSGTSIMGTQYF. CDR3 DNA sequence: TGTGCCAGCAGTTCCGGGACTAGTATAATGGGAACCCAGTACTTC.

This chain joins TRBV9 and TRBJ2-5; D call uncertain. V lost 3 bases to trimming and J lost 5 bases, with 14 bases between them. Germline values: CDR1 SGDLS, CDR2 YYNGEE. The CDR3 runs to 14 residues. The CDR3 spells CASSGEGVGETQYF. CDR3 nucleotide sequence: TGTGCCAGCAGCGGTGAAGGTGTAGGGGAGACCCAGTACTTC.

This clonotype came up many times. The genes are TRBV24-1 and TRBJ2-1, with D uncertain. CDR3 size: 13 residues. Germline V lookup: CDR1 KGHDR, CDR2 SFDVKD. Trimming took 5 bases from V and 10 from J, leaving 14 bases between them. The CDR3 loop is CATSGSAVREQFF. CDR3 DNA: TGTGCCACCAGTGGGTCTGCGGTGAGGGAGCAGTTCTTC.

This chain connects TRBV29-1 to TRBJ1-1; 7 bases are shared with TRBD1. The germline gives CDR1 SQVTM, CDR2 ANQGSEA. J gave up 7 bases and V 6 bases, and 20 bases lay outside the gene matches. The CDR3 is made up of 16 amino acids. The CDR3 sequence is CSVPSRGNPLEGEAFF. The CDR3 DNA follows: TGCAGCGTCCCAAGCAGGGGGAACCCACTGGAAGGTGAAGCTTTCTTT.

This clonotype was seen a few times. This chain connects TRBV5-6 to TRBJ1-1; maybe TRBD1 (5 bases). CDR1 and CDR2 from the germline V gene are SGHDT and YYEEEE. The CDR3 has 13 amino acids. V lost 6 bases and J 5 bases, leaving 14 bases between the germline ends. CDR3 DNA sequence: TGTGCCAGCATACCTAGGAGGGGAACTGAAGCTTTCTTT. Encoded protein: CASIPRRGTEAFF.

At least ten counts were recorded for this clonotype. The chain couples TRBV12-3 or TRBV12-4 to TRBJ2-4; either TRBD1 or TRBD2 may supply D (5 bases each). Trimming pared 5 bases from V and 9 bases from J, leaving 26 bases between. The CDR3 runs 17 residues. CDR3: CASSEFPRATERGIQYF. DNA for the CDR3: TGTGCCAGCAGTGAGTTTCCGAGGGCAACCGAAAGGGGCATTCAGTACTTC.

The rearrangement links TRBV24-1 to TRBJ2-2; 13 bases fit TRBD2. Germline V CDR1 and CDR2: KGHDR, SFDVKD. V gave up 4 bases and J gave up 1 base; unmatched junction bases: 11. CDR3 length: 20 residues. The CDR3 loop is CATSDFGLAGVKGNTGELFF. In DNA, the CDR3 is TGTGCCACCAGTGACTTCGGACTAGCGGGAGTGAAGGGGAACACCGGGGAGCTGTTTTTT.

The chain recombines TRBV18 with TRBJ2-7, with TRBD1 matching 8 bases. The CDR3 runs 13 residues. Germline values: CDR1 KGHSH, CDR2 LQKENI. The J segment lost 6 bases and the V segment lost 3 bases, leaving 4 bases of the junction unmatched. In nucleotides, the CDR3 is TGTGCCAGCTCACCCGCGGACAGGGCCGAGCAGTACTTC. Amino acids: CASSPADRAEQYF.

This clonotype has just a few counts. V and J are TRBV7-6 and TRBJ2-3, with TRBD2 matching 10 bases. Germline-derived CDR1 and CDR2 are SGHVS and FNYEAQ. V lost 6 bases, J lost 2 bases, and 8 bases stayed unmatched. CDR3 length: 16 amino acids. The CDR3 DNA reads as TGTGCCAGCAGTCAAAGCGGGAGGGGAGACACAGATACGCAGTATTTT. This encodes CASSQSGRGDTDTQYF.

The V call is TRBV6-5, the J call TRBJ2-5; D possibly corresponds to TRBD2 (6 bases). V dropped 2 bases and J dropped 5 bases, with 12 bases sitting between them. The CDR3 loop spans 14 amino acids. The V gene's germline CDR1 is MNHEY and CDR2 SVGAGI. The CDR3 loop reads CASSYRGARETQYF. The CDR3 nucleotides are TGTGCCAGCAGTTACCGCGGGGCGCGGGAGACCCAGTACTTC.

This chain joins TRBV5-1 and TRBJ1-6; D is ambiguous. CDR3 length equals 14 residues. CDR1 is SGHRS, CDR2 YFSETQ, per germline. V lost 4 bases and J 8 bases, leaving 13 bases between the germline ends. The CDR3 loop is CASSRPDGDSPLHF. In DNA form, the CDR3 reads TGCGCCAGCAGCCGACCCGACGGGGATTCACCCCTCCACTTT. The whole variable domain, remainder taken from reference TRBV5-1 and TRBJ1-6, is KAGVTQTPRYLIKTRGQQVTLSCSPISGHRSVSWYQQTPGQGLQFLFEYFSETQRNKGNFPGRFSGRQFSNSRSEMNVSTLELGDSALYLCASSRPDGDSPLHFGNGTRLTVT.

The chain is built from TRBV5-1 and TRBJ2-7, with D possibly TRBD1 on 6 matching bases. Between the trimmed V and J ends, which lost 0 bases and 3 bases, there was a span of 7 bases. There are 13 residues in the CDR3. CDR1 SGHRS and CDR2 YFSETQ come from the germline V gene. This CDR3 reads CASSLVQGYEQYF. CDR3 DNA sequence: TGCGCCAGCAGCTTGGTACAGGGCTACGAGCAGTACTTC.

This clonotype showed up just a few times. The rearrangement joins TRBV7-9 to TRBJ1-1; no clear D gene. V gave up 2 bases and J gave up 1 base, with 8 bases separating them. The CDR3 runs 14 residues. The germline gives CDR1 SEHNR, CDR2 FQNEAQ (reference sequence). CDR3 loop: CASSLNIANTEAFF. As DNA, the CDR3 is TGTGCCAGCAGCTTAAACATAGCGAACACTGAAGCTTTCTTT.

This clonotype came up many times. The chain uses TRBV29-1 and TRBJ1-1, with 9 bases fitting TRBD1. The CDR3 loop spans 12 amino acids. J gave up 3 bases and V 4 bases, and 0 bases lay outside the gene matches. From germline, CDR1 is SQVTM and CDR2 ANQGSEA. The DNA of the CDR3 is TGCAGCGTTGGGACAGGGGACACTGAAGCTTTCTTT. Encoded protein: CSVGTGDTEAFF.

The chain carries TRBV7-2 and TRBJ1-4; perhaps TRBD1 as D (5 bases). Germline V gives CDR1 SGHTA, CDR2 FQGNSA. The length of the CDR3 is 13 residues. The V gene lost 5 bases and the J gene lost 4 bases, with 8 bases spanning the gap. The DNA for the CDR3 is TGTGCCAGCAGCCACAGGTATAATGAAAAACTGTTTTTT. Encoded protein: CASSHRYNEKLFF. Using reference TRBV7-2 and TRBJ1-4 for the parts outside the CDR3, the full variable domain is GAGVSQSPSNKVTEKGKDVELRCDPISGHTALYWYRQSLGQGLEFLIYFQGNSAPDKSGLPSDRFSAERTGGSVSTLTIQRTQQEDSAVYLCASSHRYNEKLFFGSGTQLSVL.

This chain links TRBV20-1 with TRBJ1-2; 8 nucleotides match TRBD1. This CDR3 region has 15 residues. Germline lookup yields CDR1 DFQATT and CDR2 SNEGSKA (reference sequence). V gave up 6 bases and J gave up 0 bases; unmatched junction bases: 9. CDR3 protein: CSAPQGAEANYGYTF. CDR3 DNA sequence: TGCAGTGCGCCGCAGGGGGCAGAGGCTAACTATGGCTACACCTTC.

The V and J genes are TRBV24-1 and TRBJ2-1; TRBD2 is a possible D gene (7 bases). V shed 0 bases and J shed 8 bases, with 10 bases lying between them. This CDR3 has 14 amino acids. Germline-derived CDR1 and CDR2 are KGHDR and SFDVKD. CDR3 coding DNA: TGTGCCACCAGTGATTTGCGAGGGGGGGATGAGCAGTTCTTC. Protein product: CATSDLRGGDEQFF.

The DNA of the CDR3 is TGCAGTGCTGGAGGGACTAGCGGAGATACGCAGTATTTT. Amino acid sequence: CSAGGTSGDTQYF. V is TRBV20-1 and J is TRBJ2-3, with 11 bases fitting TRBD2. CDR1 is DFQATT and CDR2 is SNEGSKA in the germline V gene (reference sequence). CDR3 size: 13 residues. V was clipped by 5 bases and J by 5 bases; unmatched bases: 3.

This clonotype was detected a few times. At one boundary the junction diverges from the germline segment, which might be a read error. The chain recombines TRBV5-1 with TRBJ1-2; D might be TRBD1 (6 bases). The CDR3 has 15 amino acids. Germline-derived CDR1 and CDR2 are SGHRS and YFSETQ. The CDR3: CASSLSGGRDYGYTF. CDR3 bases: TGCGCCAGCAGCCTAAGCGGGGGGCGGGACTACGGCTACACCTTC. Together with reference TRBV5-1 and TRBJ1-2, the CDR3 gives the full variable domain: KAGVTQTPRYLIKTRGQQVTLSCSPISGHRSVSWYQQTPGQGLQFLFEYFSETQRNKGNFPGRFSGRQFSNSRSEMNVSTLELGDSALYLCASSLSGGRDYGYTFGSGTRLTVV.